This TCR beta chain was sequenced in a study of neurological immune-mediated disorders. The study's findings and limits: There were no CDR3 amino acid sequences shared by expanded clones across subjects, a result suggesting private repertoires in all groups.

TCRdb re-called the 5' RACE reads with MiXCR, one entry per CDR3 protein. Of roughly 60,000 distinct CDR3 sequences in the sample, 10% to 12% were seen once. Many counts were recorded for this clonotype. Its antigen is unidentified. V lost 0 bases and J 9 bases, leaving 12 bases between the germline ends. Germline V CDR1 and CDR2: LNHNV, YYDKDF (reference sequence). The CDR3 is 14 amino acids. This clonotype was obtained from a man aged 60-69 years in good health. Material for sequencing was PBMCs. V usage is TRBV15 and J usage is TRBJ2-1; possibly TRBD2 for D (5 bases). CDR3 protein: CATSRDRGIGEQFF. The CDR3, as DNA: TGTGCCACCAGCAGAGATCGAGGGATAGGTGAGCAGTTCTTC.